This is a list of T cell receptor beta chains from one sample in a study of breast tumors, draining lymph nodes, adjacent tissues. TCRdb called the multiplex PCR reads again in MiXCR, with one record for every CDR3 protein. This table has tens of thousands of distinct CDR3 sequences, roughly a fifth appearing once. Sequences were obtained from axillary lymph node tissue. These receptors were obtained from a female donor with breast cancer. Some clones in this sample may be carry-over from other donors' samples. The CDR3 runs from the conserved cysteine through the conserved F or W. Each record gives: J gene, CDR3 length, V gene, CDR3 protein.

J gene: TRBJ2-5
CDR3 length: 13
V gene: TRBV11-2
CDR3 protein: CASSPGAQETQYF

J gene: TRBJ1-2
CDR3 length: 15
V gene: TRBV7-9
CDR3 protein: CASSLDGTAVYGYTF

J gene: TRBJ2-1
CDR3 length: 12
V gene: TRBV28
CDR3 protein: CASSYSERKQFF

J gene: TRBJ2-7
CDR3 length: 15
V gene: TRBV9
CDR3 protein: CASALGGGRIYEQYF

J gene: TRBJ2-5
CDR3 length: 19
V gene: TRBV6-2/TRBV6-3
CDR3 protein: CASSYPLLAGFPVQETQYF

J gene: TRBJ1-1
CDR3 length: 14
V gene: TRBV18
CDR3 protein: CASSPTLGNTEAFF

J gene: TRBJ2-3
CDR3 length: 15
V gene: TRBV2
CDR3 protein: CASSPVSQGSDTQYF

J gene: TRBJ1-4
CDR3 length: 18
V gene: TRBV4-3
CDR3 protein: CASSQTKSLGATNEKLFF

J gene: TRBJ2-7
CDR3 length: 16
V gene: TRBV19
CDR3 protein: CASSTPRQGASYEQYF

J gene: TRBJ2-7
CDR3 length: 15
V gene: TRBV7-9
CDR3 protein: CASSEGTGGMDEQYF

J gene: TRBJ2-5
CDR3 length: 13
V gene: TRBV4-1
CDR3 protein: CASSQEPGETQYF

J gene: TRBJ1-1
CDR3 length: 13
V gene: TRBV6-5
CDR3 protein: CASSPGGGTEAFF

J gene: TRBJ1-5
CDR3 length: 14
V gene: TRBV6-1
CDR3 protein: CASILDSTNQPQHF

J gene: TRBJ2-1
CDR3 length: 13
V gene: TRBV4-1
CDR3 protein: CASSQELGLAQFF

J gene: TRBJ1-2
CDR3 length: 14
V gene: TRBV6-6
CDR3 protein: CASSSTYRDYGYTF

J gene: TRBJ1-2
CDR3 length: 12
V gene: TRBV19
CDR3 protein: CASSINSGTYTF

J gene: TRBJ1-3
CDR3 length: 14
V gene: TRBV5-1
CDR3 protein: CASSSSDRGNTIYF